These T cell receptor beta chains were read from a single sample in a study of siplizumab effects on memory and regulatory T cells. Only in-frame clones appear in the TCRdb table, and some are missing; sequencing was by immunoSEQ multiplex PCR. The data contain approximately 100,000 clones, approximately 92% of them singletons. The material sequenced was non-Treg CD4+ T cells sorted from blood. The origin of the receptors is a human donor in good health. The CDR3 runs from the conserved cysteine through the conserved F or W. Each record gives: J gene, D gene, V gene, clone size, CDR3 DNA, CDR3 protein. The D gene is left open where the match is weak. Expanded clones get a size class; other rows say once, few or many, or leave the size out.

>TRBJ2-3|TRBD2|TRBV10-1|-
TGCGCCAACACCAGGCTGTCGACTAGCACAGTCACAGATACGCAGTATTTT
CANTRLSTSTVTDTQYF
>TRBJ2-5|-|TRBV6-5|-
TGTGCCAGCAAATTAGACTCGAGTTGGGAAGAGACCCAGTACTTC
CASKLDSSWEETQYF
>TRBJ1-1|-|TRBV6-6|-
TGTGCCAGCAGTTGGACAGTGGACACTGAAGCTTTCTTT
CASSWTVDTEAFF
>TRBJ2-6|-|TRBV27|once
TGTGCCAGCAGTTTCTCTGGGGCCAACGTCCTGACTTTC
CASSFSGANVLTF
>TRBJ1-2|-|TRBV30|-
TGTGCCTGGAGTACGTGGGCCCCCCATGGCTACACCTTC
CAWSTWAPHGYTF
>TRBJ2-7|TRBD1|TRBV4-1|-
TGCGCCAGCAGCACGTCGGGACAGGATGACTACGAGCAGTACTTC
CASSTSGQDDYEQYF
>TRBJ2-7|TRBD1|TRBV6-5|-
TGTGCCAGCAGTCACCGGGACAGGGGCGGGGAGCAGTACTTC
CASSHRDRGGEQYF
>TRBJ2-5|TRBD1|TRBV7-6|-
TGTGCCAGCAGCTTAGGCGTATCAGGGGGCGCGGAGACCCAGTACTTC
CASSLGVSGGAETQYF
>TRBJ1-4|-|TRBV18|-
TGTGCCAGCTCCCAACAGCAGCCAACTAATGAAAAACTGTTTTTT
CASSQQQPTNEKLFF
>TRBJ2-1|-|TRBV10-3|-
TGTGCCATCAGTGAGTCTACCAACAATGAGCAGTTCTTC
CAISESTNNEQFF
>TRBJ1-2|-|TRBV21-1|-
TGTGCCAGCAGCAATGGTGAGGGGATGGCGAACTATGGCTACACCTTC
CASSNGEGMANYGYTF
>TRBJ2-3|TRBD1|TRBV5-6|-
TGTGCCAGCAGCTCCCCGGGACAGGGGACCTACACAGATACGCAGTATTTT
CASSSPGQGTYTDTQYF
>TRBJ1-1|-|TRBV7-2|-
TGTGCCAGCAGCCCCGTTTATTTGAACACTGAAGCTTTCTTT
CASSPVYLNTEAFF
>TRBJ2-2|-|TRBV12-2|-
TGTGCAAGTCGCTTAGCGGAACTAGCGGGGGCCCCAAACACCGGGGAGCTGTTTTTT
CASRLAELAGAPNTGELFF
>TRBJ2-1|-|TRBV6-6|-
TGTGCCAGCAGTTTTGAGGAATACAATGAGCAGTTCTTC
CASSFEEYNEQFF
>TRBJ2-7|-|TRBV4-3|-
TGCGCCAGCAGCCAGGAGAGGGGAGAAAGCCACGAGCAGTACTTC
CASSQERGESHEQYF
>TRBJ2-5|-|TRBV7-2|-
TGTGCCAGCAGTCAGGGGGGGCCCGTCCAAGAGACCCAGTACTTC
CASSQGGPVQETQYF
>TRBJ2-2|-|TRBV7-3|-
TGTGCCAGCAGCCCCCATCTTCGGGTGGGGAGCAATACCGGGGAGCTGTTTTTT
CASSPHLRVGSNTGELFF
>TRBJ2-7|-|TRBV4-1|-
TGCGCCAGCAGCCAAGGGCGAACAGGAGCGGACGAGCAGTACTTC
CASSQGRTGADEQYF
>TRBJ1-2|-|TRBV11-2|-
TGTGCCAGCAGCTTGGGGGGAGATGGCTACACCTTC
CASSLGGDGYTF
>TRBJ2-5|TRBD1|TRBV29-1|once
TGCAGCGTGCTCATCCCGGGACAGGGGGTTTTTGAAGAGACCCAGTACTTC
CSVLIPGQGVFEETQYF
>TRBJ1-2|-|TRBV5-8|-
TGTGCCAGCAGCTTGGTTAGTCTTAACTATGGCTACACCTTC
CASSLVSLNYGYTF
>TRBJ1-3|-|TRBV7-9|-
TGTGCCAGCAGCCCAATCCCCGGGGAGGGGAGAGGAAACACCATATATTTT
CASSPIPGEGRGNTIYF
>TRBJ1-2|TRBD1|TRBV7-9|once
TGTGCCAGCAACAAACCGGACAAACAGGGGGCTTTGGAGGGCTACACCTTC
CASNKPDKQGALEGYTF
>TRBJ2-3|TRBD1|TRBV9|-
TGTGCCAGCAGCGTAGAGGGGGCTAGCACAGATACGCAGTATTTT
CASSVEGASTDTQYF
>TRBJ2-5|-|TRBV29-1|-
TGCAGCGTTTACGGCCAGGCCCAAGAGACCCAGTACTTC
CSVYGQAQETQYF
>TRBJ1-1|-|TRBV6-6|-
TGTGCCAGCAGTTATCCCCCTGAAGCTTTCTTT
CASSYPPEAFF
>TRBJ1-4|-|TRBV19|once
TGTGCCAGTAGTAAGACATTTTCTCGGGAAAAACTGTTTTTT
CASSKTFSREKLFF